The 27 T cell receptor beta chains listed next were all sequenced from one sample in a study of T cell clones after liver transplantation. Using immunoSEQ multiplex PCR, the repertoire was profiled, and TCRdb retains in-frame clones only, with some absent. The repertoire holds 70,000 or so clones, with about 91% as singletons. This material consisted of CD4+ T cells from blood, taken about 25 months after liver transplant. The receptor set was obtained from a human patient who received a liver transplant. Some T cells may arise from the graft donor.

CDR3 coding DNA: TGTGCCAGCAGTTACCGGGACAGGGGGTCTGAAGCTTTCTTT. This sequence encodes CASSYRDRGSEAFF. The V gene is TRBV5-4, the J gene TRBJ1-1; TRBD1 aligns across 11 bases. The V and J ends lost 5 bases and 6 bases, in that order; junction bases with no gene match: 6. The CDR3 is 14 residues long. Germline V gene sequence: CDR1 SGHNT, CDR2 YYREEE (reference sequence). Full variable domain (outside the CDR3, taken from reference TRBV5-4 and TRBJ1-1): ETGVTQSPTHLIKTRGQQVTLRCSSQSGHNTVSWYQQALGQGPQFIFQYYREEENGRGNFPPRFSGLQFPNYSSELNVNALELDDSALYLCASSYRDRGSEAFFGQGTRLTVV.

This chain links TRBV30 with TRBJ2-3; 7 bases are shared with TRBD2. Germline loops: CDR1 GTSNPN, CDR2 SVGIG (reference sequence). The CDR3 extends over 18 amino acids. V dropped 4 bases and J dropped 0; count of bases not matched to a gene: 16. As DNA, the CDR3 is TGTGCCTGGACAACGGGGGGACCGGGACGACCAAGCACAGATACGCAGTATTTT. Its protein product is CAWTTGGPGRPSTDTQYF.

A word on this clone: A junction end diverges from the germline sequence, so it may reflect a read error. The chain recombines TRBV7-7 with TRBJ2-7, with TRBD1 matching 9 bases. The CDR3 has 13 residues. Per the germline V gene, CDR1 is SSHAT and CDR2 is FNYEAQ (reference sequence). For the CDR3, the DNA is TGTGCTAGCAGCTTGGACAGGGGCTACGAGCAGTACTTC. This translates into CASSLDRGYEQYF.

The CDR3 protein is CASSQVERGDNQPQHF. For the CDR3, the DNA is TGCGCCAGCAGCCAAGTAGAGAGAGGGGATAATCAGCCCCAGCATTTT. The rearrangement joins TRBV4-1 to TRBJ1-5; perhaps TRBD1 as D (5 bases). This CDR3 has 16 amino acids. Germline-derived CDR1 and CDR2 are MGHRA and YSYEKL. V shed 1 base and J shed 4 bases, with 14 bases lying between them.

The V call is TRBV19, the J call TRBJ2-5, with 8 positions matching TRBD2. With V trimmed by 3 bases and J by 0 bases, 3 bases remained unmatched. This CDR3 has 15 residues. CDR1 LNHDA and CDR2 SQIVND come from the germline V gene (reference sequence). This CDR3 is CASSIAAGDQETQYF. In nucleotides, the CDR3 is TGTGCCAGTAGTATTGCAGCGGGAGACCAAGAGACCCAGTACTTC.

V is TRBV27 and J is TRBJ2-7; D is perhaps TRBD2 (5 bases). Looked up from germline, CDR1 is MNHEY and CDR2 is SMNVEV (reference sequence). Trimming took off 5 bases at V and 3 bases at J, with 11 bases between the two ends. This CDR3 is 13 amino acids long. CDR3 sequence (DNA): TGTGCCAGCAGTCGGGGAGATAACTACGAGCAGTACTTC. This gives the protein CASSRGDNYEQYF.

This CDR3 is CASSQTVKGYEQYF. The CDR3 DNA sequence: TGCGCCAGCAGCCAAACAGTTAAGGGCTACGAGCAGTACTTC. The J gene is TRBJ2-7, the V gene TRBV5-1; D remains unclear. The V gene lost 4 bases and the J gene lost 3 bases, with 14 bases spanning the gap. The CDR3 extends over 14 amino acids. The germline gives CDR1 SGHRS, CDR2 YFSETQ.

The rearrangement joins TRBV28 to TRBJ2-7; 8 bases agree with TRBD1. This CDR3 is 15 amino acids long. With 6 bases clipped from V and 4 bases from J, the junction kept 11 bases outside the gene matches. Germline assignment: CDR1 MDHEN and CDR2 SYDVKM. The DNA of the CDR3 is TGTGCCAGCAGCGCTCCGGGACAGGTTTTATACGAGCAGTACTTC. This sequence encodes CASSAPGQVLYEQYF.

This clone has a single count. The chain has TRBV29-1 and TRBJ2-5, with no clear D. The V gene lost 4 bases and the J gene lost 1 base, with 7 bases spanning the gap. Per the germline V gene, CDR1 is SQVTM and CDR2 is ANQGSEA. The CDR3 totals 12 residues. In nucleotides, the CDR3 is TGCAGCGTTGCCGACGGCCAAGAGACCCAGTACTTC. Translating gives CSVADGQETQYF.

The chain combines TRBV29-1 with TRBJ1-1; a possible D gene is TRBD1 (5 bases). Germline CDR1 reads SQVTM; CDR2 reads ANQGSEA. The CDR3 contains 16 residues. V lost 4 bases and J 4 bases, leaving 22 bases between the germline ends. This CDR3 reads CSVGSRQRHGGTEAFF. The CDR3 coding sequence is TGCAGCGTTGGAAGTCGACAGAGGCACGGGGGCACTGAAGCTTTCTTT.

This sequence joins TRBV6-5 and TRBJ1-1; D is ambiguous. This CDR3 is 13 amino acids long. Between the trimmed V and J ends, which lost 6 bases and 7 bases, there was a span of 15 bases. Germline V gene lookup returns CDR1 MNHEY and CDR2 SVGAGI. The CDR3 spells CASRGKGLVEAFF. CDR3 nucleotide sequence: TGTGCCAGCAGAGGCAAGGGTTTGGTTGAAGCTTTCTTT.

The gene calls are TRBV18 and TRBJ2-2; D is perhaps TRBD2 (6 bases). Per germline, CDR1 KGHSH and CDR2 LQKENI. There are 14 residues in the CDR3. Trimming removed 3 bases at V and 5 bases at J, with 10 bases between. The CDR3: CASSPAGGTGELFF. The CDR3 DNA follows: TGTGCCAGCTCACCCGCCGGAGGGACCGGGGAGCTGTTTTTT.

The chain recombines TRBV6-5 with TRBJ1-5; 11 nucleotides agree with TRBD1. Germline CDR1 and CDR2: MNHEY and SVGAGI. The CDR3 is 15 amino acids. V lost 5 bases, J lost 4 bases, and 4 bases stayed unmatched. CDR3 DNA: TGTGCCAGCAGTCGGACAGGGGGCAAGAATCAGCCCCAGCATTTT. This encodes CASSRTGGKNQPQHF.

The J gene is TRBJ2-3, the V gene TRBV4-3; weak D call: TRBD2 (6 bases). Trimming took 0 bases from V and 7 from J, leaving 14 bases between them. The CDR3 has 15 amino acids. Per germline, CDR1 LGHNA and CDR2 YSLEER. For the CDR3, the DNA is TGCGCCAGCAGCCAAGACTGGCTAGCGTTGAATACGCAGTATTTT. This encodes CASSQDWLALNTQYF.

The chain has TRBV5-1 and TRBJ2-7, with a possible D match to TRBD2 (6 bases). The CDR3 covers 13 residues. Germline CDR1 reads SGHRS; CDR2 reads YFSETQ. Trimming stripped 1 base from V and 4 bases from J, with 9 bases between. CDR3 loop: CASSLRREYEQYF. CDR3 nucleotides: TGCGCCAGCAGCTTGAGGCGGGAATACGAGCAGTACTTC.

The V call is TRBV7-8, the J call TRBJ2-6; D may be TRBD1 (5 bases). This CDR3 has 18 amino acids. The ends were cut back, 2 bases at V and 0 bases at J, with 14 bases in the middle. Germline CDR1 SGHVS, CDR2 FQNEAQ. CDR3 sequence: CASSLFSGNPSGANVLTF. The CDR3 nucleotides are TGTGCCAGCAGCTTATTCTCAGGGAATCCCTCTGGGGCCAACGTCCTGACTTTC.

The chain carries TRBV2 and TRBJ2-5; the D gene is possibly TRBD2 (6 bases). The V end was cut by 6 bases, the J end by 5 bases, with 7 bases between. The germline CDR1 and CDR2 sequences are SNHLY and FYNNEI. The CDR3 has 11 residues. The CDR3 region is CASREGETQYF. The CDR3 DNA reads TGTGCCAGCAGGGAGGGGGAGACCCAGTACTTC.

This chain joins TRBV2 and TRBJ1-4; 11 positions match TRBD1. Germline trimming cut 4 bases from V and 10 bases from J; bases unmatched to any gene: 8. The CDR3 totals 15 residues. The germline CDR1 and CDR2 sequences are SNHLY and FYNNEI. CDR3 in amino acids: CASSASGTGGGKLFF. For the CDR3, the DNA is TGTGCCAGCAGTGCGTCCGGGACAGGGGGTGGAAAACTGTTTTTT. The full variable domain, in which reference TRBV2 and TRBJ1-4 provide the parts outside the CDR3, is EPEVTQTPSHQVTQMGQEVILRCVPISNHLYFYWYRQILGQKVEFLVSFYNNEISEKSEIFDDQFSVERPDGSNFTLKIRSTKLEDSAMYFCASSASGTGGGKLFFGSGTQLSVL.

This sequence joins TRBV23-1 and TRBJ2-5; 8 bases align to TRBD1. TRBV23-1 is designated an ORF whose function remains uncertain. The CDR3 sequence is 15 residues long. V trimming: 5 bases; J trimming: 4 bases; junction bases outside the gene matches: 9. The CDR3: CASSDPDREVETQYF. In nucleotides, the CDR3 is TGCGCCAGCAGTGACCCGGACAGGGAGGTAGAGACCCAGTACTTC.

The chain recombines TRBV18 with TRBJ2-1, with TRBD2 as a possible D gene (6 bases). CDR1 is KGHSH and CDR2 is LQKENI in the germline V gene. The CDR3 length is 12 residues. Trimming cost V 6 bases and J 9 bases, with 12 bases left between them. As DNA, the CDR3 is TGTGCCAGCTCTCAGACTAGTGGTGAGCAGTTCTTC. Amino acid sequence: CASSQTSGEQFF.

This chain joins TRBV6-5 and TRBJ2-2, with 10 bases matching TRBD1. Losses at the gene ends were 5 bases for V and 6 bases for J; bases not matched to a gene: 6. This CDR3 has 15 amino acids. Germline CDR1 reads MNHEY; CDR2 reads SVGAGI. CDR3 region: CASSPRQGAPGELFF. CDR3 sequence (DNA): TGTGCCAGCAGTCCCCGACAGGGGGCGCCCGGGGAGCTGTTTTTT.

The V gene is TRBV5-1, the J gene TRBJ2-3; the match to TRBD2 covers 9 bases. V dropped 4 bases and J dropped 2; count of bases not matched to a gene: 14. CDR1 and CDR2 from the germline V gene are SGHRS and YFSETQ. CDR3 length: 18 amino acids. CDR3 sequence (DNA): TGCGCCAGCAGCCACACATCGGGACTAGCTGACAACACAGATACGCAGTATTTT. Translated, it gives CASSHTSGLADNTDTQYF.

The chain links TRBV28 to TRBJ1-3; D gene uncertain. Germline loops: CDR1 MDHEN, CDR2 SYDVKM. This CDR3 comprises 13 residues. Trimming pared 5 bases from V and 4 bases from J, leaving 9 bases between. The chain's CDR3 is CASSPTYGNTIYF. The CDR3 DNA is TGTGCCAGCAGTCCTACGTACGGAAACACCATATATTTT. The variable domain in full, with the rest retrieved from reference TRBV28 and TRBJ1-3, is DVKVTQSSRYLVKRTGEKVFLECVQDMDHENMFWYRQDPGLGLRLIYFSYDVKMKEKGDIPEGYSVSREKKERFSLILESASTNQTSMYLCASSPTYGNTIYFGEGSWLTVV.

CDR3 nucleotides: TGCGCCAGCAGCCAAGAATCTGGAAACACCATATATTTT. This translates into CASSQESGNTIYF. This chain joins TRBV4-3 and TRBJ1-3; D is uncertain. The germline CDR1 and CDR2 sequences are LGHNA and YSLEER. V lost 0 bases and J 1 base, leaving 1 base between the germline ends. The CDR3 loop spans 13 amino acids.

The chain carries TRBV5-1 and TRBJ2-5; D might be TRBD1 (6 bases). This CDR3 has 17 residues. The V gene lost 0 bases and the J gene lost 4 bases, with 19 bases spanning the gap. CDR1 and CDR2 from the germline V gene are SGHRS and YFSETQ. The CDR3 here is CASSLAGSSGAGETQYF. CDR3 nucleotides: TGCGCCAGCAGCTTGGCCGGATCCTCAGGGGCCGGAGAGACCCAGTACTTC.

The chain uses TRBV23-1 and TRBJ2-5; 11 bases agree with TRBD2. TRBV23-1 is assigned to the ORF class and has an uncertain function. This CDR3 has 18 residues. After removal of 2 bases from V and 2 bases from J, the junction contained 10 bases not matched to a gene. The chain's CDR3 is CASSQPGASGRRQETQYF. CDR3 sequence (DNA): TGCGCCAGCAGTCAACCCGGGGCTAGCGGGAGGAGGCAAGAGACCCAGTACTTC.

This clone has only one observation. The rearrangement uses TRBV5-1 and TRBJ1-1; D not certain. The ends were cut back, 3 bases at V and 4 bases at J, with 13 bases in the middle. Germline V lookup: CDR1 SGHRS, CDR2 YFSETQ. This CDR3 region has 14 residues. The CDR3 DNA sequence: TGCGCCAGCAGCTCCGGAGTCGGGAGCACTGAAGCTTTCTTT. Its translation is CASSSGVGSTEAFF.